One sample yielded the 19 T cell receptor beta chains listed below, sequenced in a study of glioma-infiltrating T cells after dendritic cell vaccination. Documented time point: after dendritic cell vaccination, including at tumor progression/relapse. Produced via immunoSEQ multiplex PCR; TCRdb's table is partial and in-frame only. Among over 90,000 clones listed, 65% to 85% were seen once. The sequencing here drew on blood, taken after dendritic cell vaccination. The receptors were gathered from a human donor with glioblastoma.

The gene calls are TRBV23-1 and TRBJ2-3, with a possible D match to TRBD2 (5 bases). TRBV23-1 is an ORF; its function is uncertain. The CDR3 length is 21 residues. Trimming shortened V by 6 bases and J by 0 bases, and 31 bases separated the two germline ends. The CDR3 DNA sequence: TGCGCCAGCAGCCGGGATTTTCGCAGGTGTAGCCGGCCCCTTAGCACAGATACGCAGTATTTT. Protein product: CASSRDFRRCSRPLSTDTQYF.

A few counts support this clone. The V gene is TRBV7-9, the J gene TRBJ1-1, with D possibly matching TRBD1 (6 bases). Germline V lookup: CDR1 SEHNR, CDR2 FQNEAQ (reference sequence). Trimming removed 5 bases from V and 0 bases from J, with 16 bases in between. The CDR3 is 16 amino acids. The CDR3 loop is CASSGAPGQLNTEAFF. CDR3 DNA sequence: TGTGCCAGCAGCGGCGCGCCGGGACAACTGAACACTGAAGCTTTCTTT. Combining the CDR3 with reference TRBV7-9 and TRBJ1-1 gives the whole variable domain DTGVSQNPRHKITKRGQNVTFRCDPISEHNRLYWYRQTLGQGPEFLTYFQNEAQLEKSRLLSDRFSAERPKGSFSTLEIQRTEQGDSAMYLCASSGAPGQLNTEAFFGQGTRLTVV.

This chain uses TRBV7-8 with TRBJ1-1; the D is unclear. Trimming cost V 4 bases and J 2 bases, with 26 bases left between them. The germline gives CDR1 SGHVS, CDR2 FQNEAQ. There are 19 residues in the CDR3. DNA of the CDR3: TGTGCCAGCAGCTCCTATCCGACTGGATCGACCAAAATAAACACTGAAGCTTTCTTT. Its translation is CASSSYPTGSTKINTEAFF.

The chain has TRBV29-1 and TRBJ2-7; possible D gene TRBD2, 5 bases. Germline V CDR1 and CDR2: SQVTM, ANQGSEA. V gave up 3 bases and J gave up 6 bases, with 18 bases separating them. The CDR3 is 14 residues long. Here the CDR3 reads CSVDRPGRPSEQYF. The DNA for the CDR3 is TGCAGCGTTGATAGACCTGGGAGACCTTCCGAGCAGTACTTC.

Worth noting for this clone: One junction end does not reproduce the germline sequence, and a read error may be involved. This chain joins TRBV18 and TRBJ2-7; D is ambiguous. Germline CDR1 is KGHSH and CDR2 is LQKENI. CDR3 length: 12 amino acids. Here the CDR3 reads CASSGQSSEQYF. The CDR3 DNA reads TGTGCCAGCTCAGGCCAGTCCTCCGAGCAGTACTTC.

The gene calls are TRBV28 and TRBJ1-5; tentatively, D is TRBD1 (6 bases). The CDR3 has 16 amino acids. In germline, CDR1 is MDHEN, CDR2 SYDVKM. The V gene lost 5 bases and the J gene lost 5 bases, with 19 bases spanning the gap. The CDR3: CASSTTGRAGDQPQHF. CDR3 sequence (DNA): TGTGCCAGCAGTACCACCGGGAGGGCAGGGGATCAGCCCCAGCATTTT.

The J gene is TRBJ2-1, the V gene TRBV28, with 7 nucleotides matching TRBD1. The CDR3 has 16 residues. CDR1 and CDR2 from the germline V gene are MDHEN and SYDVKM. Losses at the gene ends were 7 bases for V and 5 bases for J; bases not matched to a gene: 14. The CDR3 sequence: CASTLYRDRSNNEQFF. DNA for the CDR3: TGTGCCAGCACCCTATACCGGGACAGAAGTAACAATGAGCAGTTCTTC. Supplemented by reference TRBV28 and TRBJ2-1, the full variable domain reads DVKVTQSSRYLVKRTGEKVFLECVQDMDHENMFWYRQDPGLGLRLIYFSYDVKMKEKGDIPEGYSVSREKKERFSLILESASTNQTSMYLCASTLYRDRSNNEQFFGPGTRLTVL.

The chain carries TRBV5-1 and TRBJ2-7, with a tentative D call TRBD1 (5 bases). There are 13 residues in the CDR3. V was shortened by 3 bases and J by 3 bases, with 10 bases between the two germline ends. The V gene's germline CDR1 is SGHRS and CDR2 YFSETQ. CDR3 loop: CASSWIDSYEQYF. The CDR3, as DNA: TGCGCCAGCAGCTGGATAGACAGCTACGAGCAGTACTTC.

The chain uses TRBV5-1 and TRBJ1-2, with D unresolved. Trimming removed 0 bases from V and 6 bases from J, with 12 bases in between. Germline V CDR1 and CDR2: SGHRS, YFSETQ. The CDR3 contains 14 residues. In DNA form, the CDR3 reads TGCGCCAGCAGCTTGGCGGCCAGGTTCCATGGCTACACCTTC. This gives the protein CASSLAARFHGYTF.

J is TRBJ2-2 and V is TRBV4-1; 7 positions match TRBD1. The length of the CDR3 is 17 residues. V dropped 0 bases and J dropped 3; count of bases not matched to a gene: 7. Germline CDR1 MGHRA, CDR2 YSYEKL. CDR3 in DNA: TGCGCCAGCAGCCAAGACTTTGGGACAGTTCACACCGGGGAGCTGTTTTTT. Residues: CASSQDFGTVHTGELFF.

The chain carries TRBV10-2 and TRBJ1-1; possible D gene TRBD1, 6 bases. CDR3 length: 14 amino acids. The V gene lost 2 bases and the J gene lost 4 bases, with 11 bases spanning the gap. Germline V CDR1 and CDR2: WSHSY, SAAADI. In nucleotides, the CDR3 is TGCGCCAGCAGTGAGCAGGGGAGTGTCACTGAAGCTTTCTTT. Protein: CASSEQGSVTEAFF.

The V call is TRBV9, the J call TRBJ2-7, with D tentatively TRBD2 (6 bases). CDR1 is SGDLS and CDR2 is YYNGEE in the germline V gene. The CDR3 consists of 15 residues. V was clipped by 2 bases and J by 3 bases, with 15 bases between them. CDR3 sequence: CASSVSGGENYEQYF. The CDR3 nucleotides read TGTGCCAGCAGCGTTTCCGGGGGTGAGAACTACGAGCAGTACTTC.

V gene TRBV18 combines with J gene TRBJ2-2; D possibly corresponds to TRBD2 (6 bases). The length of the CDR3 is 18 residues. Trimming pared 3 bases from V and 1 base from J, leaving 18 bases between. The germline gives CDR1 KGHSH, CDR2 LQKENI. The CDR3 is CASSPRLVGSGNTGELFF. CDR3 in DNA: TGTGCCAGCTCACCGAGGCTCGTCGGTAGCGGGAACACCGGGGAGCTGTTTTTT.

The CDR3 nucleotides are TGTGCCAGCAGCTTTGGTGGCCGGGTACGGCAGCCCCAGCATTTT. Translation gives CASSFGGRVRQPQHF. This chain links TRBV5-8 with TRBJ1-5; no firm D call. The CDR3 consists of 15 residues. The germline V gene has CDR1 SGHTS and CDR2 YDEGEE. Between the trimmed V and J ends, which lost 2 bases and 7 bases, there was a span of 16 bases.

This clone was seen once. The chain joins TRBV28 to TRBJ2-7, with a weak D call TRBD2 (6 bases). Trimming cost V 8 bases and J 7 bases, with 15 bases left between them. In germline, CDR1 is MDHEN, CDR2 SYDVKM. This CDR3 has 12 amino acids. The DNA of the CDR3 is TGTGCCAGCGGGGACTCCCCTTTGGAGCAGTACTTC. This gives the protein CASGDSPLEQYF. The variable domain in full, completed from reference TRBV28 and TRBJ2-7, reads DVKVTQSSRYLVKRTGEKVFLECVQDMDHENMFWYRQDPGLGLRLIYFSYDVKMKEKGDIPEGYSVSREKKERFSLILESASTNQTSMYLCASGDSPLEQYFGPGTRLTVT.

The chain carries TRBV4-1 and TRBJ2-7; 10 bases match TRBD1. The germline V gene has CDR1 MGHRA and CDR2 YSYEKL. J was trimmed by 3 bases and V by 0 bases; bases with no gene match: 2. The CDR3 is 15 amino acids. The CDR3 DNA reads TGCGCCAGCAGCCAAGAGGGACAGGGGTTCTACGAGCAGTACTTC. Its protein is CASSQEGQGFYEQYF.

The chain couples TRBV11-1 to TRBJ2-1, with TRBD1 matching 7 bases. Germline lookup yields CDR1 SGHAT and CDR2 FQDESV (reference sequence). The trim removed 8 bases at V and 4 bases at J, leaving 8 bases unmatched. The CDR3 is made up of 14 amino acids. CDR3 loop: CASSRDSAYNEQFF. DNA of the CDR3: TGTGCCAGCTCCCGGGACAGTGCTTACAATGAGCAGTTCTTC.

The chain employs TRBV10-3 and TRBJ2-1, with 10 bases identical to TRBD2. The CDR3 length is 19 residues. V was clipped by 4 bases and J by 5 bases; unmatched bases: 17. Germline loops: CDR1 ENHRY, CDR2 SYGVKD. The CDR3 DNA follows: TGTGCCATCAGTGGAGTGAGCGGGGGGGCCCAAGGGAAACACAATGAGCAGTTCTTC. It codes for CAISGVSGGAQGKHNEQFF.

This clone was picked up one time. This sequence joins TRBV2 and TRBJ2-1, with unresolved D. The V and J ends lost 6 bases and 3 bases respectively, with 9 bases between them. The CDR3 runs 13 residues. CDR1 is SNHLY, CDR2 FYNNEI, per germline. The CDR3 spells CASSPPYYNEQFF. In DNA, the CDR3 is TGTGCCAGCAGCCCCCCCTACTACAATGAGCAGTTCTTC. Together with reference TRBV2 and TRBJ2-1, the CDR3 gives the full variable domain: EPEVTQTPSHQVTQMGQEVILRCVPISNHLYFYWYRQILGQKVEFLVSFYNNEISEKSEIFDDQFSVERPDGSNFTLKIRSTKLEDSAMYFCASSPPYYNEQFFGPGTRLTVL.